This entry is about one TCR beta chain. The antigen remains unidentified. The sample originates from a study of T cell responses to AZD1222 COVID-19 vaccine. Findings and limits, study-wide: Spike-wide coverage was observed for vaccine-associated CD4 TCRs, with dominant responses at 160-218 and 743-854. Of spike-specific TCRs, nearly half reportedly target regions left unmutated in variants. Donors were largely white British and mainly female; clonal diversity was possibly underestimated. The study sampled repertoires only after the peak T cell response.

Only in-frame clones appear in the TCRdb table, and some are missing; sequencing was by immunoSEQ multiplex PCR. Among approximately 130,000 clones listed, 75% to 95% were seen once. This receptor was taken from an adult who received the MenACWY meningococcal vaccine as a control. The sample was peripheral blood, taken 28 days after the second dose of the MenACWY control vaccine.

In DNA form, the CDR3 reads TGTGCCAGCAGCCCGGACATGAGCTCCTACGAGCAGTACTTC. Its translation is CASSPDMSSYEQYF. V usage is TRBV5-5 and J usage is TRBJ2-7; D may be TRBD1 (5 bases). V gave up 4 bases and J gave up 0 bases, with 11 bases separating them. The CDR3 is 14 residues long. Germline V lookup: CDR1 SGHKS, CDR2 YYEKEE (reference sequence).